This T cell receptor beta chain was retrieved from a study of blood T cell repertoires in COVID-19. The participants were between about 18 and 90 years old and came from under 25 US areas. Participant-reported clinical history was the basis for cohort assignment. The repertoire was sequenced with immunoSEQ multiplex PCR; TCRdb's copy has only in-frame clones and lacks some. The repertoire has 200,000 or so clones, 86% of them found once; the top ten carry more than 3.5%. The CDR3 loop spans 14 amino acids. CDR1 is ENHRY and CDR2 is SYGVKD in the germline V gene. Trimming pared 5 bases from V and 1 base from J, leaving 11 bases between.

The V gene is TRBV10-3, the J gene TRBJ1-1, with D perhaps TRBD1 (6 bases). The clonotype originates from a middle-aged woman with acute COVID-19. The sequencing sample was made of PBMCs or T cells enriched from blood (not recorded which). The CDR3 sequence is CAISTQGSNTEAFF. CDR3 in DNA: TGTGCCATCAGTACACAGGGCTCGAACACTGAAGCTTTCTTT.